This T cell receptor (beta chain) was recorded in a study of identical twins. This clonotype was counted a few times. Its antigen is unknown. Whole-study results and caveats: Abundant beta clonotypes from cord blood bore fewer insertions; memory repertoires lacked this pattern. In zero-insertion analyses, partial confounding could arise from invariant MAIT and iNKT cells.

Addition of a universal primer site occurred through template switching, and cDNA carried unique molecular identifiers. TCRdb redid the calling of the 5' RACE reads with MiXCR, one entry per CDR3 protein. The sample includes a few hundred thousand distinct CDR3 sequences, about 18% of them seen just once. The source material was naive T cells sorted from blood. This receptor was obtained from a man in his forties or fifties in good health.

CDR3 region: CSVGTGTYEQYF. The DNA of the CDR3 is TGCAGCGTCGGGACGGGAACCTACGAGCAGTACTTC. The chain has TRBV29-1 and TRBJ2-7, with D perhaps being TRBD1 or TRBD2 (5 bases each). Germline loops: CDR1 SQVTM, CDR2 ANQGSEA. The CDR3 has 12 residues. V gave up 6 bases and J gave up 2 bases, with 11 bases separating them.